Below are 15 T cell receptor beta chains sequenced from a single sample in a study of shared clonotypes between healthy human individuals. Assay used: immunoSEQ multiplex PCR; TCRdb lists only in-frame clones, some missing. The data contain 1.5 million to 1.9 million clones, roughly 98% of them seen just once; the ten biggest clones take up around 0.47%. Sequencing used naive CD4+ T cells sorted from blood. Subset meaning: CD45RA+ positively selected. The source of these receptors is a man aged 25 to 45 in good health.

The chain joins TRBV6-5 to TRBJ2-7; maybe TRBD2 (6 bases). The V end was cut by 4 bases, the J end by 2 bases, with 18 bases between. Germline V gene sequence: CDR1 MNHEY, CDR2 SVGAGI. There are 16 residues in the CDR3. The CDR3 spells CASSSPGSGDPYEQYF. In DNA, the CDR3 is TGTGCCAGCAGTTCCCCTGGGTCGGGAGATCCCTACGAGCAGTACTTC.

V usage is TRBV4-1 and J usage is TRBJ2-1; TRBD1 is a possible D gene (6 bases). Germline CDR1 is MGHRA and CDR2 is YSYEKL. The CDR3 has 14 amino acids. The germline V and J ends were trimmed by 4 bases and 11 bases, with 18 bases remaining between them. The CDR3 region is CASSLLGPRDKQFF. DNA of the CDR3: TGCGCCAGCAGCCTCCTCGGGCCCCGGGACAAGCAGTTCTTC.

The table lists this clone with a count of one. The chain is built from TRBV2 and TRBJ2-7, with 12 bases lining up with TRBD2. Germline-derived CDR1 and CDR2 are SNHLY and FYNNEI. This CDR3 is built from 15 residues. V trimming: 4 bases; J trimming: 2 bases; junction bases outside the gene matches: 3. Here the CDR3 DNA reads TGTGCCAGCAGTGGACTAGCGGGAGAGACCTACGAGCAGTACTTC. This encodes CASSGLAGETYEQYF.

This chain links TRBV18 with TRBJ1-3; possibly TRBD1 for D (5 bases). V lost 4 bases and J lost 2, with 12 bases in between. CDR1 and CDR2 (germline): KGHSH, LQKENI. This CDR3 region has 15 residues. CDR3 sequence: CASSLSNRPGNTIYF. CDR3 DNA sequence: TGTGCCAGCTCACTTTCGAACAGGCCTGGAAACACCATATATTTT.

This rearrangement joins TRBV7-6 to TRBJ2-5; D is undetermined. The germline V gene has CDR1 SGHVS and CDR2 FNYEAQ. Trimming cost V 0 bases and J 1 base, with 9 bases left between them. There are 15 residues in the CDR3. Here the CDR3 reads CASSLAPTFQETQYF. In DNA form, the CDR3 reads TGTGCCAGCAGCTTAGCCCCGACTTTCCAAGAGACCCAGTACTTC.

The chain uses TRBV7-6 and TRBJ2-7, with a weak D call TRBD2 (5 bases). Deletions cut 3 bases from V and 0 bases from J, with 9 bases between. The CDR3 length is 14 residues. Germline CDR1 is SGHVS and CDR2 is FNYEAQ. The CDR3 region is CASSFSDGSYEQYF. The CDR3 region has the DNA TGTGCCAGCAGCTTTAGCGATGGCTCCTACGAGCAGTACTTC.

As concerns this clone: Different DNA sequences within this sample yield the same CDR3. V gene TRBV15 combines with J gene TRBJ2-2; D ambiguous. The CDR3 runs 13 residues. Germline CDR1 reads LNHNV; CDR2 reads YYDKDF (reference sequence). V was cut by 3 bases and J by 5 bases, with 7 bases left in between. The CDR3, as DNA: TGTGCCACCAGCAGGGGAACTACCGGGGAGCTGTTTTTT. Encoded protein: CATSRGTTGELFF.

V gene TRBV5-1 combines with J gene TRBJ2-4; D is possibly TRBD1 or TRBD2 (5 bases each). Germline V gene data show CDR1 as SGHRS and CDR2 as YFSETQ. V was clipped by 4 bases and J by 1 base, with 9 bases between them. The CDR3 totals 14 residues. The DNA of the CDR3 is TGCGCCAGCAGCCTGGGGGTCGCCAAAAACATTCAGTACTTC. It yields the protein CASSLGVAKNIQYF.

The chain joins TRBV30 to TRBJ1-1, with a weak D call TRBD1 (6 bases). V lost 4 bases and J lost 11, with 20 bases in between. The germline V gene encodes CDR1 GTSNPN and CDR2 SVGIG (reference sequence). The CDR3 length is 13 residues. Here the CDR3 DNA reads TGTGCCTGGACCCTACTGACAGGAACGGAGGCTTTCTTT. This sequence encodes CAWTLLTGTEAFF.

This rearrangement joins TRBV27 to TRBJ1-4, with 10 positions matching TRBD1. The CDR3 covers 17 residues. Germline loops: CDR1 MNHEY, CDR2 SMNVEV (reference sequence). V shed 4 bases, J shed 7 bases, and the junction held 12 bases outside the gene matches. The CDR3 DNA reads as TGTGCCAGCAGTTCCGAGGACAGGGGGAGTCACCGTGAAAAACTGTTTTTT. Translation gives CASSSEDRGSHREKLFF.

The chain combines TRBV11-2 with TRBJ2-3; TRBD2 agrees at 7 bases. V gave up 5 bases and J gave up 1 base; unmatched junction bases: 9. This CDR3 region has 16 residues. Looked up from germline, CDR1 is SGHAT and CDR2 is FQNNGV. The CDR3 nucleotides read TGTGCCAGCAGCCGCAGGACTAGTTTGGGCACAGATACGCAGTATTTT. This gives the protein CASSRRTSLGTDTQYF.

Note on this clone: The same CDR3 is also encoded by other DNA sequences in this sample. The chain has TRBV6-5 and TRBJ2-1; D is unclear. CDR3 length: 14 amino acids. V was shortened by 3 bases and J by 0 bases, with 6 bases between the two germline ends. Germline-derived CDR1 and CDR2 are MNHEY and SVGAGI. The CDR3 region is CASSYDSSYNEQFF. The CDR3 bases are TGTGCCAGCAGTTATGATAGCTCCTACAATGAGCAGTTCTTC.

This chain uses TRBV4-3 with TRBJ2-5; D unresolved. The CDR3 is 15 amino acids. Germline V lookup: CDR1 LGHNA, CDR2 YSLEER. The ends were cut back, 0 bases at V and 1 base at J, with 9 bases in the middle. The CDR3, as DNA: TGCGCCAGCAGCCAAGAAGTCAGCCGCCAAGAGACCCAGTACTTC. Translated: CASSQEVSRQETQYF.

CDR3 sequence: CAIRTSGLAGVGNEQFF. Here the CDR3 DNA reads TGTGCCATCAGGACGTCGGGACTAGCGGGAGTCGGTAATGAGCAGTTCTTC. The chain combines TRBV10-3 with TRBJ2-1, with TRBD2 identical over 14 bases. Germline V gene lookup returns CDR1 ENHRY and CDR2 SYGVKD. The J segment lost 7 bases and the V segment lost 6 bases, leaving 11 bases of the junction unmatched. The CDR3 extends over 17 amino acids.

The chain carries TRBV4-1 and TRBJ2-1; 7 nucleotides align to TRBD2. Germline V CDR1 and CDR2: MGHRA, YSYEKL. This CDR3 comprises 14 residues. After removal of 3 bases from V and 9 bases from J, the junction contained 8 bases not matched to a gene. The CDR3 region has the DNA TGCGCCAGCAGCCACCCGGCCAGGGAGGGTGAGCAGTTCTTC. Translation gives CASSHPAREGEQFF.